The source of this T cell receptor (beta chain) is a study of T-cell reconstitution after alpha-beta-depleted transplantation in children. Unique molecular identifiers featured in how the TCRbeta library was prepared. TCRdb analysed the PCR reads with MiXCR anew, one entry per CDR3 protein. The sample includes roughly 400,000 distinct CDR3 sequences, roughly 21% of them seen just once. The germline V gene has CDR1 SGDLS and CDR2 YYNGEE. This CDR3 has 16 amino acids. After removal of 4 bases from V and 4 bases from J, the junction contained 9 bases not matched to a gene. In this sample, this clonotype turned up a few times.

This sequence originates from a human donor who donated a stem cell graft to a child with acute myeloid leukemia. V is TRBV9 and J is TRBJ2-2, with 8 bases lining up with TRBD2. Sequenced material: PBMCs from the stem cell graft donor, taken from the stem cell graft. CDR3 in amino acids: CASSLWAAGGTGELFF. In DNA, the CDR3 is TGTGCCAGCAGCCTTTGGGCGGCGGGAGGCACCGGGGAGCTGTTTTTT.